Described below is a single TCR beta chain sequence and its context. The antigen remains undetermined. Whenever a sample was processed, at least 6 million PBMCs were isolated. Sample-barcoded 5' priming and a J-beta primer mix drove a second PCR of about 7 to 12 cycles. Unique molecular identifiers of 12 random nucleotides labeled each cDNA. Samples each returned at least 3 million CDR3-containing paired-end reads. A single record per CDR3 protein comes from TCRdb applying MiXCR to the 5' RACE reads. The sample holds 550,000 to 750,000 distinct CDR3 sequences, around 21% seen once. These data originate in a study of blood T cells in healthy people across ages. Whole-study results and caveats: Versus aged donors, long-lived donors had higher diversity and more naive CD4+ cells.

Trimming removed 6 bases from V and 0 bases from J; junction bases left unmatched: 5. This CDR3 comprises 14 residues. In germline, CDR1 is DFQATT, CDR2 SNEGSKA (reference sequence). The sequenced sample was blood. The rearrangement links TRBV20-1 to TRBJ2-4; 7 bases match TRBD1. The clonotype originates from a man aged 70 or older in good health. The CDR3 region is CSAQRGPAKNIQYF. CDR3 in DNA: TGCAGTGCCCAGAGGGGGCCAGCCAAAAACATTCAGTACTTC.